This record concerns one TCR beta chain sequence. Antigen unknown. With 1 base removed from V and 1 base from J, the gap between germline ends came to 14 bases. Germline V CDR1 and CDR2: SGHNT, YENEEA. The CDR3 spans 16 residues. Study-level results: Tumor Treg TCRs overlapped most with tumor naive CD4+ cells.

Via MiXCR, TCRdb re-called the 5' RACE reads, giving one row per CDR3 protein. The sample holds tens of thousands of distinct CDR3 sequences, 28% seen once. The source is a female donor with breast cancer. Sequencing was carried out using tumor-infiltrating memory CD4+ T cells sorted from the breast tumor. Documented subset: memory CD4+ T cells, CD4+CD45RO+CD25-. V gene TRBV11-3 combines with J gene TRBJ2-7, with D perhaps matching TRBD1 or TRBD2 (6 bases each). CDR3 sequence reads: CASSLGGRDLSYEQYF. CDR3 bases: TGTGCCAGCAGCTTAGGGGGGCGGGACCTTTCCTACGAGCAGTACTTC.